This T cell receptor beta chain was captured in a study of blood T cell repertoires in COVID-19. Across the whole study: Sources were T cells, B-cell-depleted T cells, or PBMCs; the material itself was cDNA or gDNA.

Seattle cases were enrolled at active infection and followed longitudinally. How the authors handled the data: For nucleated cells, counts were estimated from reference gene primer amplification. Method: immunoSEQ multiplex PCR; TCRdb's copy keeps in-frame clones and lacks some. V, J and clone size are taken as reported in that table, and D and trimming were inferred from the DNA itself. The sample lists around 370,000 clones; about 87% were seen once. V gave up 8 bases and J gave up 4 bases; unmatched junction bases: 7. Germline V gene data show CDR1 as LNHDA and CDR2 as SQIVND (reference sequence). The CDR3 runs to 13 residues.

This chain connects TRBV19 to TRBJ1-1; 7 bases map to TRBD1. Sequenced: peripheral blood. The TCR was taken from a woman in her forties or fifties with COVID-19, enrolled during active disease. The CDR3 DNA follows: TGTGCCAGTCGACAGGGCTTGGGCACTGAAGCTTTCTTT. It yields the protein CASRQGLGTEAFF.